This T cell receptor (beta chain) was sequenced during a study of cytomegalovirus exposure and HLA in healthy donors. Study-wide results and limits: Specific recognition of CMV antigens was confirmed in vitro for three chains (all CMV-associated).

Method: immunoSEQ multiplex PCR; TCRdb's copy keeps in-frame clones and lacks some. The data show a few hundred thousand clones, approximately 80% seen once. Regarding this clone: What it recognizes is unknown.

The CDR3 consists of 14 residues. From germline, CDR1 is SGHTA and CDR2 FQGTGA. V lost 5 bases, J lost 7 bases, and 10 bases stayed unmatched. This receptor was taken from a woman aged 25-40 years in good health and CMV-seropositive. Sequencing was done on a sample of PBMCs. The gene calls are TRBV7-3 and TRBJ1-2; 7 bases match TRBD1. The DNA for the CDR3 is TGTGCCAGCAGCCCCAACCAGGGGGGTGGTGGCTACACCTTC. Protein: CASSPNQGGGGYTF.